This section outlines one T cell receptor (beta chain) sequence together with its context. This CDR3 is 12 amino acids long. Trimming removed 7 bases from V and 3 bases from J, with 10 bases in between. The germline V gene encodes CDR1 LGHDT and CDR2 YNNKEL (reference sequence). The sample comes from a study of T cell responses to AZD1222 COVID-19 vaccine. TCRdb keeps only in-frame clones here, not all; method: immunoSEQ multiplex PCR. The sample contains about 140,000 clones, roughly 90% of which appear only once. The sample was peripheral blood, taken on day 0 of AZD1222 vaccination. The chain carries TRBV3-1 (or the pseudogene TRBV3-2) and TRBJ2-7, with a tentative D call TRBD1 (5 bases). The sequence came from an adult in good health. In nucleotides, the CDR3 is TGTGCCAGCACGAAAGGGGACTACGAGCAGTACTTC. Translation gives CASTKGDYEQYF.